The rows below give T cell receptor beta chains drawn from one sample of a study of metastatic and nonmetastatic thyroid tumors. TCRdb redid the clone calls on the PCR reads using MiXCR. Of around 16,000 clones in the sample, around a quarter were seen once. Sequences were obtained from adjacent normal tissue. These receptors were taken from a female donor with papillary thyroid cancer or a benign thyroid nodule (not recorded which). Some clones in this sample may be carry-over from other donors' samples. Both conserved end residues are part of each CDR3. Each record gives: V gene, D gene, CDR3 protein. The D gene is left open where the match is weak.

>TRBV7-8|TRBD1
CASSLGGTGNTF
>TRBV7-2|-
CASSLKVSGEAFF
>TRBV9|-
CASSVGVTSGELFF
>TRBV6-6|-
CASSPPDTSGEQYF
>TRBV6-1|-
CASHPSGQGYEQYF
>TRBV7-3|-
CASSLMGGDEQFF
>TRBV7-9|TRBD1
CASSNRDRGFFETQYF
>TRBV6-1|-
CASRTGTNYGYTF
>TRBV2|TRBD1
CASKTGEGNTEAFF
>TRBV5-1|-
CASRRPGGDSPLHF
>TRBV3-1|-
CASSQGETEAFF
>TRBV24-1|-
CATNQAERGGPTYGYTF
>TRBV12-3/TRBV12-4|-
CASSPRHPTPNTEAFF
>TRBV28|-
CASSLWGSAGSPLHF
>TRBV11-1|-
CASSLAGPGHINTEAFF
>TRBV6-9|-
CASSFGELFF
>TRBV2|-
CASSHKDEQFF
>TRBV10-2|-
CASRRDAGVRSQHF
>TRBV2|TRBD1
CASSEGQGNTEAFF
>TRBV12-3/TRBV12-4|-
CASSLKPSLIDEQYF
>TRBV7-2|-
CASSLTRDTDTQYF
>TRBV30|-
CAWKKSGNTIYF
>TRBV5-1|TRBD1
CASSLVRQGDTEAFF
>TRBV10-1|-
CASSLAGPRGGELFF
>TRBV6-1|-
CASGVQDRYYNEQFF
>TRBV10-3|-
CAISERDEQYF
>TRBV20-1|TRBD2
CSARTVAGIYNEQFF
>TRBV11-1|-
CSISPFSGQPYTF
>TRBV6-2/TRBV6-3|TRBD2
CASSPPSGPGDTQYF